Below, 4 T cell receptor beta chains from the same sample are listed, as sequenced in a study of blood T cell repertoires in COVID-19. Only in-frame clones appear in the TCRdb table, and some are missing; sequencing was by immunoSEQ multiplex PCR. This table holds approximately 150,000 clones, around 80% found once. The sequenced sample consisted of peripheral blood. All receptors derive from a human donor with acute or convalescent COVID-19. The donor label of this sample is uncertain.

The chain combines TRBV12-3 or TRBV12-4 with TRBJ2-5; D remains ambiguous. V lost 4 bases and J lost 1, with 7 bases in between. CDR3 length: 13 amino acids. The CDR3 DNA sequence: TGTGCCAGCAGTTCGAACAGCCAAGAGACCCAGTACTTC. It specifies CASSSNSQETQYF.

This clone was counted a few times. The J gene is TRBJ2-5, the V gene TRBV3-1 (or the pseudogene TRBV3-2); 9 bases match TRBD1. CDR3 length: 13 residues. Per the germline V gene, CDR1 is LGHDT and CDR2 is YNNKEL (reference sequence). Losses at the gene ends were 8 bases for V and 3 bases for J; bases not matched to a gene: 4. CDR3: CASERQGEETQYF. CDR3 coding DNA: TGTGCCAGCGAAAGACAGGGGGAAGAGACCCAGTACTTC.

This rearrangement joins TRBV5-1 to TRBJ2-4, with TRBD1 identical over 8 bases. The germline CDR1 and CDR2 sequences are SGHRS and YFSETQ. V lost 0 bases and J lost 5; bases outside the gene matches: 7. The CDR3 spans 16 residues. The CDR3 DNA is TGCGCCAGCAGCTTGGGCGGCGGGACAGGCCAAAACATTCAGTACTTC. It encodes CASSLGGGTGQNIQYF.

The rearrangement joins TRBV30 to TRBJ2-2; 9 bases are shared with TRBD1. The CDR3 extends over 14 amino acids. Losses at the gene ends were 4 bases for V and 5 bases for J; bases not matched to a gene: 5. Germline assignment: CDR1 GTSNPN and CDR2 SVGIG (reference sequence). The CDR3 protein is CAWTGTGRTGELFF. The CDR3 DNA reads TGTGCCTGGACCGGGACAGGGAGAACCGGGGAGCTGTTTTTT.